What follows are 22 T cell receptor beta chains derived from one specimen sequenced in a study of cytomegalovirus exposure and HLA in healthy donors. The PCR ran on 60 Vbeta and 13 Jbeta primers. TCRdb's copy holds only in-frame clones and misses some; the assay was immunoSEQ multiplex PCR. This sample has over 150,000 clones, with over 75% found just once. Source material: PBMCs. The receptors stem from a man aged 40-55 years in good health and CMV-seronegative.

The genes are TRBV4-3 and TRBJ2-2; 8 nucleotides agree with TRBD1. Germline CDR1 reads LGHNA; CDR2 reads YSLEER. This CDR3 has 15 residues. J gave up 6 bases and V 1 base, and 4 bases lay outside the gene matches. The chain's CDR3 is CASSQVYRGAGELFF. As DNA, the CDR3 is TGCGCCAGCAGCCAAGTTTACAGGGGGGCCGGGGAGCTGTTTTTT.

The sample holds many counts of this clone. This chain joins TRBV6-1 and TRBJ2-1; possible D gene TRBD1, 6 bases. Germline CDR1 reads MNHNS; CDR2 reads SASEGT. CDR3 size: 14 residues. Trimming shortened V by 4 bases and J by 4 bases, and 11 bases separated the two germline ends. CDR3 region: CASSGRQDYNEQFF. CDR3 bases: TGTGCCAGCAGTGGAAGACAGGATTACAATGAGCAGTTCTTC.

J is TRBJ2-2 and V is TRBV6-1; 7 bases are shared with TRBD2. The CDR3 runs 17 residues. Germline CDR1 is MNHNS and CDR2 is SASEGT. J lost 3 bases, V lost 1 base, and 8 bases had no gene match. In nucleotides, the CDR3 is TGTGCCAGCAGTGAAGTATGGGGGAGGGGACACACCGGGGAGCTGTTTTTT. It yields the protein CASSEVWGRGHTGELFF.

Remarks on this clone: This CDR3 is also generated by other DNA sequences in the sample. The CDR3 spells CASSVRAGGTDTQYF. As DNA, the CDR3 is TGTGCCAGCAGCGTAAGGGCGGGGGGCACAGATACGCAGTATTTT. The chain uses TRBV9 and TRBJ2-3; TRBD2 matches at 7 bases. Trimming removed 1 base from V and 1 base from J; junction bases left unmatched: 3. The CDR3 consists of 15 residues. Germline-derived CDR1 and CDR2 are SGDLS and YYNGEE.

The chain uses TRBV4-1 and TRBJ1-5; D is perhaps TRBD1 (6 bases). The CDR3 spans 18 residues. V was trimmed by 0 bases and J by 1 base, leaving 16 bases between them. Per germline, CDR1 MGHRA and CDR2 YSYEKL. For the CDR3, the DNA is TGCGCCAGCAGCCAAGAGGAGATAGGGGGAGGGAGCAATCAGCCCCAGCATTTT. It specifies CASSQEEIGGGSNQPQHF.

The chain carries TRBV5-1 and TRBJ2-2; 7 bases line up with TRBD2. J was trimmed by 5 bases and V by 4 bases; bases with no gene match: 2. Germline CDR1 and CDR2: SGHRS and YFSETQ. The CDR3 totals 13 residues. The CDR3 reads CASSPGGTGELFF. CDR3 coding DNA: TGCGCCAGCAGCCCGGGGGGAACCGGGGAGCTGTTTTTT. The full variable domain, in which reference TRBV5-1 and TRBJ2-2 provide the parts outside the CDR3, is KAGVTQTPRYLIKTRGQQVTLSCSPISGHRSVSWYQQTPGQGLQFLFEYFSETQRNKGNFPGRFSGRQFSNSRSEMNVSTLELGDSALYLCASSPGGTGELFFGEGSRLTVL.

This clone was recorded a few times. The chain recombines TRBV4-3 with TRBJ1-1; tentatively, D is TRBD1 (5 bases). Germline CDR1 LGHNA, CDR2 YSLEER. CDR3 length: 15 amino acids. V was pared by 0 bases and J by 0 bases, with 8 bases between. The DNA of the CDR3 is TGCGCCAGCAGCCAAGATAACAGGCTGAACACTGAAGCTTTCTTT. Protein sequence: CASSQDNRLNTEAFF.

This clone turned up a few times. The gene calls are TRBV7-2 and TRBJ2-3; perhaps TRBD1 as D (5 bases). CDR1 is SGHTA, CDR2 FQGNSA, per germline. The CDR3 is 16 amino acids. Between the trimmed V and J ends, which lost 2 bases and 2 bases, there was a span of 14 bases. The CDR3 DNA follows: TGTGCCAGCAGCTTAAGGACACTTTCCATCACAGATACGCAGTATTTT. It is translated as CASSLRTLSITDTQYF.

The gene calls are TRBV9 and TRBJ2-2; D not certain. V was cut by 4 bases and J by 0 bases, with 13 bases left in between. Germline V gene lookup returns CDR1 SGDLS and CDR2 YYNGEE. The CDR3 covers 16 residues. CDR3 in amino acids: CASSSTTVANTGELFF. CDR3 nucleotide sequence: TGTGCCAGCAGCTCTACTACCGTTGCGAACACCGGGGAGCTGTTTTTT.

The chain couples TRBV5-4 to TRBJ1-2, with 10 bases aligning to TRBD1. The CDR3 is 17 amino acids. Germline assignment: CDR1 SGHNT and CDR2 YYREEE (reference sequence). The junction had 12 bases not matched to a gene; V was cut back by 0 bases and J by 7 bases. The CDR3 DNA follows: TGTGCCAGCAGCTTGGCCCGTACACTGACAGGGGGCTGTGGCTACACCTTC. It codes for CASSLARTLTGGCGYTF.

The chain recombines TRBV6-6 with TRBJ1-4; 7 bases fit TRBD1. Germline V lookup: CDR1 MNHNY, CDR2 SVGAGI (reference sequence). The V gene end was trimmed by 5 bases and the J gene end by 2 bases; junction bases not matched to a gene: 5. CDR3 length: 15 residues. Here the CDR3 reads CASSPDRVTNEKLFF. The CDR3 coding sequence is TGTGCCAGCAGTCCTGACAGGGTCACTAATGAAAAACTGTTTTTT.

The chain is built from TRBV6-1 and TRBJ1-1; D gene ambiguous. Germline V gene data show CDR1 as MNHNS and CDR2 as SASEGT. CDR3 length: 13 amino acids. V gave up 8 bases and J gave up 1 base, with 11 bases separating them. The CDR3 spells CASSQLKNTEAFF. CDR3 coding DNA: TGTGCCAGCTCACAGCTCAAGAACACTGAAGCTTTCTTT.

The chain combines TRBV6-1 with TRBJ2-5; perhaps TRBD1 as D (6 bases). Deletions cut 1 base from V and 5 bases from J, with 11 bases between. CDR3 length: 14 residues. CDR1 is MNHNS, CDR2 SASEGT, per germline. The CDR3 sequence is CASSEDRVGETQYF. DNA for the CDR3: TGTGCCAGCAGTGAAGACAGGGTGGGGGAGACCCAGTACTTC.

The genes are TRBV7-3 and TRBJ2-6, with 16 bases fitting TRBD2. In germline, CDR1 is SGHTA, CDR2 FQGTGA. The J segment lost 2 bases and the V segment lost 4 bases, leaving 5 bases of the junction unmatched. The CDR3 loop spans 19 amino acids. The CDR3 DNA reads as TGTGCCAGCAGCTCGGGACTAGCGGGGGGGCTTACTGGGGCCAACGTCCTGACTTTC. This translates into CASSSGLAGGLTGANVLTF. Filled out from reference TRBV7-3 and TRBJ2-6, the complete variable domain reads GAGVSQTPSNKVTEKGKYVELRCDPISGHTALYWYRQSLGQGPEFLIYFQGTGAADDSGLPNDRFFAVRPEGSVSTLKIQRTERGDSAVYLCASSSGLAGGLTGANVLTFGAGSRLTVL.

The chain carries TRBV4-2 and TRBJ1-5; tentatively, D is TRBD1 (5 bases). Per germline, CDR1 LGHNA and CDR2 YNFKEQ. V was cut by 0 bases and J by 9 bases, with 15 bases left in between. CDR3 length equals 15 residues. CDR3 protein: CASSQDTLSGGPQHF. The CDR3 nucleotides are TGTGCCAGCAGCCAAGATACTCTCTCCGGGGGGCCCCAGCATTTT.

The V gene is TRBV7-2, the J gene TRBJ2-7; 10 positions agree with TRBD2. Germline CDR1 reads SGHTA; CDR2 reads FQGNSA. The CDR3 runs to 15 residues. J gave up 4 bases and V 7 bases, and 10 bases lay outside the gene matches. CDR3 amino acids: CASTRDLAGVYEQYF. In DNA, the CDR3 is TGTGCCAGCACCCGGGATCTAGCGGGGGTGTACGAGCAGTACTTC.

The genes are TRBV4-3 and TRBJ1-6, with D possibly matching TRBD1 (5 bases). Germline CDR1 reads LGHNA; CDR2 reads YSLEER. V lost 0 bases, J lost 8 bases, and 11 bases lay in between. The CDR3 length is 15 residues. The CDR3 region has the DNA TGCGCCAGCAGCCAAGATCAGGGATTCGATTCACCCCTCCACTTT. Translation gives CASSQDQGFDSPLHF.

This clone was recorded a few times. The V gene is TRBV30, the J gene TRBJ1-1; no definite D call. Germline V gene sequence: CDR1 GTSNPN, CDR2 SVGIG (reference sequence). CDR3 length: 13 amino acids. The V end lost 4 bases, the J end lost 2 bases, and 11 bases lay between the germline ends. CDR3 residues: CAWTVSRNTEAFF. For the CDR3, the DNA is TGTGCCTGGACCGTTAGTAGAAACACTGAAGCTTTCTTT.

The J gene is TRBJ2-3, the V gene TRBV7-9, with a tentative D call TRBD1 (5 bases). Germline V gives CDR1 SEHNR, CDR2 FQNEAQ (reference sequence). There are 15 residues in the CDR3. Between the trimmed V and J ends, which lost 1 base and 2 bases, there was a span of 10 bases. The CDR3 nucleotides read TGTGCCAGCAGCTTAGGGGCAGGGCACACAGATACGCAGTATTTT. Translated: CASSLGAGHTDTQYF.

The chain joins TRBV14 to TRBJ2-1; D possibly corresponds to TRBD2 (7 bases). V was cut by 1 base and J by 3 bases, with 19 bases left in between. CDR3 length equals 18 residues. From germline, CDR1 is SGHDN and CDR2 FVKESK. The CDR3 nucleotides are TGTGCCAGCAGCCAAGCTGGGCCGTGGGGGGGGCGCTACAATGAGCAGTTCTTC. Protein sequence: CASSQAGPWGGRYNEQFF.

With respect to this clone: Other nucleotide sequences from this sample produce the same CDR3. This chain links TRBV11-2 with TRBJ2-7; TRBD1 aligns across 9 bases. The germline V gene has CDR1 SGHAT and CDR2 FQNNGV. The CDR3 extends over 13 amino acids. The V and J ends lost 5 bases and 7 bases, in that order; junction bases with no gene match: 6. The CDR3 is CASSPGQGREQYF. CDR3 DNA: TGTGCCAGCAGCCCTGGACAGGGGAGAGAGCAGTACTTC.

This chain uses TRBV5-6 with TRBJ2-7; tentatively, D is TRBD2 (6 bases). Germline lookup yields CDR1 SGHDT and CDR2 YYEEEE. The CDR3 has 15 amino acids. The V end was cut by 4 bases, the J end by 0 bases, with 14 bases between. The CDR3 sequence: CASSASSAYSYEQYF. The CDR3, as DNA: TGTGCCAGCAGCGCATCTAGCGCCTACTCCTACGAGCAGTACTTC.